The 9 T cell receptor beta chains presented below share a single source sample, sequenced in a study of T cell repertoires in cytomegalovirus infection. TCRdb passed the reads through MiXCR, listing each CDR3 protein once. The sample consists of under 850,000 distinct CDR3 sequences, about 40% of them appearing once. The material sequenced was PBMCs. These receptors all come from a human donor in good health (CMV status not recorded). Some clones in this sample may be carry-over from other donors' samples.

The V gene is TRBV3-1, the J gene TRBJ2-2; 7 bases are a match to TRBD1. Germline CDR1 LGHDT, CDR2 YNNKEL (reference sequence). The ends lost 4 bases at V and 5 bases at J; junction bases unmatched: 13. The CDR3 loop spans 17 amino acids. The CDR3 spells CASSLEPTGYKTGELFF. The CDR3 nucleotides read TGTGCCAGCAGCCTAGAACCGACAGGGTATAAGACCGGGGAGCTGTTTTTT.

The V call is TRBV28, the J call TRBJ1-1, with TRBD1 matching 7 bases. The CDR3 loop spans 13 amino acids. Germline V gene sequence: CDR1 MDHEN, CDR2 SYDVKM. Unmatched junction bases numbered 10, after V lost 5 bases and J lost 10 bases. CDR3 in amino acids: CASSTRQGPGAFF. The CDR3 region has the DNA TGTGCCAGCAGTACCCGACAGGGTCCGGGAGCTTTCTTT.

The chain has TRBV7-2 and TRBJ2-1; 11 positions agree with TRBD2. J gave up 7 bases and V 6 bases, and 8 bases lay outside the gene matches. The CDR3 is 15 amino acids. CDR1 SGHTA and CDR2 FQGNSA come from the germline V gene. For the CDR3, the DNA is TGTGCCAGCAGTCTTACCGGGACTAGCGGTAATGAGCAGTTCTTC. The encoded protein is CASSLTGTSGNEQFF.

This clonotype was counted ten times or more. As DNA, the CDR3 is TGTGCCAGCAGTTACTCCGGGACAGGGGGCACTGAAGCTTTCTTT. Protein product: CASSYSGTGGTEAFF. The chain employs TRBV6-5 and TRBJ1-1; 11 bases agree with TRBD1. V lost 0 bases, J lost 4 bases, and 1 base stayed unmatched. The length of the CDR3 is 15 residues. Germline CDR1 and CDR2: MNHEY and SVGAGI.

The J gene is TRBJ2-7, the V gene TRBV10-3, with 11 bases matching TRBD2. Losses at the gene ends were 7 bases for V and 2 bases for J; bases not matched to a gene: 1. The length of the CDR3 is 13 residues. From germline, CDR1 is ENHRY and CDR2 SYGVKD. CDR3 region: CAITTSGAYEQYF. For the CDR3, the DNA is TGTGCCATCACGACTAGCGGGGCCTACGAGCAGTACTTC.

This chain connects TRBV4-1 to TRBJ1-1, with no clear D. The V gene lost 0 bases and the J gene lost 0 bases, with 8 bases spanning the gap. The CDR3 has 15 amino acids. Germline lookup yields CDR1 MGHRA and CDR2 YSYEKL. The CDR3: CASSQEELMNTEAFF. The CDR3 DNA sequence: TGCGCCAGCAGCCAAGAGGAACTCATGAACACTGAAGCTTTCTTT.

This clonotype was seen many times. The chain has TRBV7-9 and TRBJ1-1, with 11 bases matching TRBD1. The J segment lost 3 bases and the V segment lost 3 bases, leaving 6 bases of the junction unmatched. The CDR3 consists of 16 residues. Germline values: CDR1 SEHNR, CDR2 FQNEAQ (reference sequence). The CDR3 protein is CASSFNGGQGDTEAFF. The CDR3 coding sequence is TGTGCCAGCAGCTTTAACGGGGGACAGGGGGACACTGAAGCTTTCTTT.

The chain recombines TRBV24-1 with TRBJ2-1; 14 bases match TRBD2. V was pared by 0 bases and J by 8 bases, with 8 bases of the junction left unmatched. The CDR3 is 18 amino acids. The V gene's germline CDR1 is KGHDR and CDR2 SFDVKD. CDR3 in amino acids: CATSDLQPTSGRVDEQFF. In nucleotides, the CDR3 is TGTGCCACCAGTGATTTGCAGCCGACTAGCGGGAGGGTGGATGAGCAGTTCTTC.

This CDR3 reads CASGQLRGRVDYEQYF. CDR3 bases: TGTGCCAGTGGCCAACTTCGGGGCAGGGTCGACTACGAGCAGTACTTC. V usage is TRBV7-2 and J usage is TRBJ2-7; D may match TRBD1 or TRBD2 (5 bases each). CDR3 length: 16 residues. Germline V gives CDR1 SGHTA, CDR2 FQGNSA. Trimming stripped 9 bases from V and 3 bases from J, with 24 bases between.